Below are 11 T cell receptor beta chains sequenced from a single sample in a study of tumor and adjacent non-tumor tissue in lung cancer. A modified ARM-PCR protocol with three rounds of nested PCR amplified TCRbeta. TCRdb reprocessed the multiplex PCR reads via MiXCR and lists one record per CDR3 protein. The sample contains 65,000 to 95,000 distinct CDR3 sequences, around 70% of which appear only once. No cell sorting was done before RNA was extracted from the tissue. Sample: lung tumor tissue. The receptors were sampled from a woman in her seventies with non-small cell lung cancer.

Notes on this clonotype: The CDR3 end shows no conserved phenylalanine or tryptophan, and so a read error is likely. The V gene is TRBV28, the J gene TRBJ2-3; no clear D. Germline V lookup: CDR1 MDHEN, CDR2 SYDVKM. The CDR3 runs to 11 residues. The CDR3 coding sequence is TGTGCCGTTCGGAGCATAGATACGCAGTATTCT. It translates to CAVRSIDTQYS.

The table lists this clonotype with a count of one. This may be a read error, as it is one base from a much larger clone. The chain employs TRBV20-1 and TRBJ1-5; tentatively, D is TRBD1 (5 bases). The CDR3 spans 16 residues. Germline V gives CDR1 DFQATT, CDR2 SNEGSKA (reference sequence). The CDR3 protein is CCARDSWSGGGQPQHF. CDR3 nucleotides: TGCTGTGCTAGAGATTCCTGGTCGGGGGGTGGTCAGCCCCAGCATTTT.

Comment on this clonotype: The conserved final phenylalanine or tryptophan is absent from the CDR3, which likely points to a read error. The chain is built from TRBV4-2 and TRBJ1-4; D not resolved. Per germline, CDR1 LGHNA and CDR2 YNFKEQ. CDR3 length: 16 amino acids. The CDR3 is CATSQDWESQNEKLFY. CDR3 nucleotide sequence: TGTGCCACCAGCCAAGATTGGGAAAGTCAGAATGAAAAACTGTTTTAT.

The J gene is TRBJ2-1, the V gene TRBV6-6; 12 bases line up with TRBD2. With V trimmed by 2 bases and J by 6 bases, 14 bases remained unmatched. The CDR3 is 19 residues long. CDR1 MNHNY and CDR2 SVGAGI come from the germline V gene (reference sequence). CDR3 nucleotide sequence: TGTGCCAGCAGTTACCAAGGGGAGGCCGGGACTAGCGGGCTCAATGAGCAGTTCTTC. This encodes CASSYQGEAGTSGLNEQFF.

As to this clonotype: This may come from a read error, since a much larger clone is one base off. The chain recombines TRBV5-4 with TRBJ1-3, with D unclear. CDR1 and CDR2 (germline): SGHNT, YYREEE (reference sequence). The CDR3 consists of 14 residues. CDR3 bases: TGTGCCAGCAGCTTAATAGGCTCTAGAAACACCATATATTTT. Translated, it gives CASSLIGSRNTIYF.

In its sample, this clonotype was seen a few times. The V gene is TRBV24-1, the J gene TRBJ2-1; D is ambiguous. V was shortened by 0 bases and J by 6 bases, with 8 bases between the two germline ends. The CDR3 covers 14 residues. Germline lookup yields CDR1 KGHDR and CDR2 SFDVKD. DNA of the CDR3: TGTGCCACCAGTGATTTGTTTGGTGGCAATGAGCAGTTCTTC. Its translation: CATSDLFGGNEQFF.

About this clonotype itself: One end of the junction does not line up with germline, which may come from a read error. The V call is TRBV5-1, the J call TRBJ2-5; 12 bases match TRBD2. CDR3 length: 15 residues. Germline CDR1 SGHRS, CDR2 YFSETQ. CDR3 residues: CASRRLAGVQETQYF. The DNA of the CDR3 is TGCGCCAGCAGGCGACTAGCGGGAGTTCAAGAGACCCAGTATTTC.

On this clonotype itself: This may stem from a read error, because a much larger clone lies one nucleotide away. The genes are TRBV24-1 and TRBJ2-5, with TRBD2 as a possible D gene (6 bases). Looked up from germline, CDR1 is KGHDR and CDR2 is SFDVKD. CDR3 length: 16 residues. This CDR3 reads CATSDLTGDRQEAQYF. DNA for the CDR3: TGTGCCACCAGTGATTTGACGGGAGACCGGCAAGAGGCCCAGTACTTC.

Notes on this clonotype: Germline and junction disagree at one end, which may indicate a read error. The chain has TRBV20-1 and TRBJ2-5; D gene uncertain. The CDR3 runs to 18 residues. The germline CDR1 and CDR2 sequences are DFQATT and SNEGSKA (reference sequence). In DNA form, the CDR3 reads TGCAGTGCCAGAGGTCCGATGACCGGATTTGGTTTAGAAGAGACCCAGTACTTC. This sequence encodes CSARGPMTGFGLEETQYF.

Note on this clonotype: A much larger clone lies a single base off, so this may be a read error. The chain links TRBV28 to TRBJ1-3; a weak D match, TRBD1 (5 bases). V lost 11 bases and J 0 bases, leaving 17 bases between the germline ends. The CDR3 is 15 residues long. CDR1 MDHEN and CDR2 SYDVKM come from the germline V gene. DNA for the CDR3: TGTGCCTGCGCCGGGGACGCCGGCTCTGGAAACACCATATATTTT. Translating it yields CACAGDAGSGNTIYF.

About this clonotype: Sequence at one end of the junction differs from germline and may be a read error. This sequence joins TRBV6-1 and TRBJ2-2; 8 bases map to TRBD1. Germline V gene lookup returns CDR1 MNHNS and CDR2 SASEGT. The CDR3 sequence is 16 residues long. CDR3 bases: TGTGCCAGCAGTAAGCAGGGGGCCTTAAACACTGGGGAGCTGTTTTTT. As protein: CASSKQGALNTGELFF.